These 30 T cell receptor beta chains originate from one sample sequenced in a study of molecular identifiers for immune sequencing clone quantification. TCRdb re-called the PCR reads with MiXCR, one entry per CDR3 protein. Found here are approximately 100,000 distinct CDR3 sequences, under 40% of them singletons; the top ten hold under 5.5%. Material for sequencing was naive CD8+ T cells from blood, with Jurkat cell RNA spiked in. Noted subset: FACS-sorted CD8+CD4-CCR7+CD45RA+ naive T cells. Receptors originate from a human donor in good health. Some libraries in this study had Jurkat cell RNA spiked in.

Of note for this clonotype: The junction differs from germline at one of its ends, possibly a read error. V and J are TRBV20-1 and TRBJ2-7; D may be TRBD1 or TRBD2 (7 bases each). The germline V gene encodes CDR1 DFQATT and CDR2 SNEGSKA (reference sequence). CDR3 length: 12 residues. Here the CDR3 reads CCARGGGREQYF. The CDR3, as DNA: TGCTGTGCGCGGGGAGGGGGCAGGGAGCAGTACTTC.

For this clonotype: The junction departs from the called germline gene at one end, perhaps through a read error. This chain joins TRBV7-9 and TRBJ1-4; D unclear. The CDR3 runs to 14 residues. Germline lookup yields CDR1 SEHNR and CDR2 FQNEAQ (reference sequence). The CDR3 DNA reads TGTGCCAGCAGCCTGACTGCAACTAAAGAAAAACTGTTTTTT. Protein product: CASSLTATKEKLFF.

The chain couples TRBV4-1 to TRBJ1-5; D is ambiguous. The V end was cut by 4 bases, the J end by 5 bases, with 9 bases between. The CDR3 contains 13 residues. The V gene's germline CDR1 is MGHRA and CDR2 YSYEKL. CDR3 in DNA: TGCGCCAGCAGCCGAGCTGGGGATCAGCCCCAGCATTTT. Translation: CASSRAGDQPQHF.

This chain links TRBV12-3 or TRBV12-4 with TRBJ2-1; D call uncertain. This CDR3 spans 13 amino acids. Trimming removed 2 bases from V and 4 bases from J, with 6 bases in between. The CDR3 DNA is TGTGCCAGCAGTTTAACCAGTTACAATGAGCAGTTCTTC. Translating it yields CASSLTSYNEQFF.

A remark on this clonotype: A junction end diverges from the germline sequence, so it may reflect a read error. The chain employs TRBV4-3 and TRBJ2-1; D perhaps matches TRBD2 (5 bases). The germline CDR1 and CDR2 sequences are LGHNA and YSLEER. The CDR3 loop spans 14 amino acids. The CDR3 region has the DNA TGCGCCAGCAGCCAAGTGTACGGGGTCCGTGAGCAGATCTTC. Translated, it gives CASSQVYGVREQIF.

The chain has TRBV6-6 and TRBJ2-5; TRBD2 aligns across 9 bases. The J segment lost 4 bases and the V segment lost 7 bases, leaving 10 bases of the junction unmatched. The CDR3 sequence is 15 residues long. CDR1 MNHNY and CDR2 SVGAGI come from the germline V gene (reference sequence). The CDR3 is CASNLSGRGGETQYF. The CDR3 region has the DNA TGTGCCAGCAACCTTAGCGGGAGAGGAGGAGAGACCCAGTACTTC.

The sample holds many counts of this clonotype. The genes are TRBV7-8 and TRBJ2-7; D uncertain. V shed 1 base and J shed 3 bases, with 7 bases lying between them. This CDR3 spans 13 amino acids. Germline CDR1 SGHVS, CDR2 FQNEAQ. The CDR3, as DNA: TGTGCCAGCAGCTTAGGGACGATCTACGAGCAGTACTTC. It specifies CASSLGTIYEQYF.

Points on this clonotype: A clone one base away is much larger, so this may be a read error. The rearrangement joins TRBV13 to TRBJ1-4; D uncertain. The CDR3 spans 15 residues. Germline CDR1 PRHDT, CDR2 FYEKMQ (reference sequence). The V gene lost 5 bases and the J gene lost 8 bases, with 18 bases spanning the gap. The CDR3 loop is CASSMHDSGVEKLFF. CDR3 sequence (DNA): TGTGCCAGCAGCATGCACGACTCAGGTGTGGAAAAACTGTTTTTT.

This clonotype was found many times. CDR3 residues: CASSNGLVHSTDTQYF. CDR3 bases: TGTGCCAGCAGTAACGGACTAGTACATAGCACAGATACGCAGTATTTT. The chain couples TRBV6-5 to TRBJ2-3; the match to TRBD2 covers 7 bases. Per the germline V gene, CDR1 is MNHEY and CDR2 is SVGAGI. V was pared by 5 bases and J by 0 bases, with 8 bases of the junction left unmatched. The CDR3 has 16 amino acids.

The J gene is TRBJ1-6, the V gene TRBV5-6, with 11 bases that match TRBD1. Germline values: CDR1 SGHDT, CDR2 YYEEEE. The V gene end was trimmed by 1 base and the J gene end by 5 bases; junction bases not matched to a gene: 8. This CDR3 contains 18 residues. The CDR3 region is CASSLPYRDRGNNSPLHF. The CDR3 nucleotides are TGTGCCAGCAGCTTGCCGTACCGGGACAGGGGGAATAATTCACCCCTCCACTTT.

This clonotype came up a few times. This CDR3 reads CASSLRRSSTDTQYF. The CDR3 bases are TGTGCCAGCAGCTTAAGGCGATCTAGCACAGATACGCAGTATTTT. The chain joins TRBV7-8 to TRBJ2-3; no clear D. V lost 2 bases and J lost 0, with 9 bases in between. Per germline, CDR1 SGHVS and CDR2 FQNEAQ. The CDR3 loop spans 15 amino acids.

In regard to this clonotype: A much larger clonotype is one base distant, so this may be a read error. The chain employs TRBV4-3 and TRBJ2-5; D unclear. Germline values: CDR1 LGHNA, CDR2 YSLEER. The CDR3 totals 14 residues. CDR3 nucleotides: TGCGCCAGCAGCCAAGATTTTACAGAAGAGCCCCAGTACTTC. Protein product: CASSQDFTEEPQYF.

This clonotype came up many times. This sequence joins TRBV7-8 and TRBJ2-7, with TRBD2 matching over 9 bases. The CDR3 spans 14 residues. The germline V gene encodes CDR1 SGHVS and CDR2 FQNEAQ. Trimming cost V 5 bases and J 2 bases; bases outside gene matches: 4. Written as DNA, the CDR3 is TGTGCCAGCAGCCCCGGCGGGAGGGCCTACGAGCAGTACTTC. Translated, it gives CASSPGGRAYEQYF.

Many counts were recorded for this clonotype. The chain employs TRBV12-3 or TRBV12-4 and TRBJ2-7; 7 nucleotides match TRBD2. This CDR3 spans 14 amino acids. Losses at the gene ends were 3 bases for V and 5 bases for J; bases not matched to a gene: 7. The CDR3 is CASSLEAGYHEQYF. Written as DNA, the CDR3 is TGTGCCAGCAGTTTGGAAGCGGGGTACCACGAGCAGTACTTC.

The chain links TRBV12-3 or TRBV12-4 to TRBJ2-5; 7 nucleotides agree with TRBD2. The CDR3 length is 17 residues. V trimming: 6 bases; J trimming: 4 bases; junction bases outside the gene matches: 17. This CDR3 is CASSLLPGGSPLETQYF. As DNA, the CDR3 is TGTGCCAGCAGCCTCTTGCCGGGCGGGAGCCCCCTAGAGACCCAGTACTTC.

This clonotype appeared a few times. The V call is TRBV11-1, the J call TRBJ2-5; 12 bases fit TRBD2. V lost 1 base, J lost 2 bases, and 2 bases stayed unmatched. CDR3 length: 16 residues. Germline assignment: CDR1 SGHAT and CDR2 FQDESV (reference sequence). CDR3 region: CASSLGLAGAQETQYF. The DNA of the CDR3 is TGTGCCAGCAGCTTAGGACTAGCGGGAGCTCAAGAGACCCAGTACTTC.

This clonotype was observed many times. CDR3 sequence reads: CASSDWAAGQPQHF. In DNA form, the CDR3 reads TGTGCCAGCAGTGACTGGGCTGCGGGGCAGCCCCAGCATTTT. The chain employs TRBV2 and TRBJ1-5; D ambiguous. The germline V and J ends were trimmed by 3 bases and 7 bases, with 13 bases remaining between them. The germline V gene has CDR1 SNHLY and CDR2 FYNNEI. The CDR3 is made up of 14 amino acids.

Comments on this clonotype: A read error may be the cause here, since a much bigger clone is one base away. J is TRBJ2-5 and V is TRBV25-1; TRBD2 aligns across 7 bases. CDR1 is MGHDK and CDR2 is SYGVNS in the germline V gene. The CDR3 sequence is 13 residues long. V shed 11 bases, J shed 5 bases, and the junction held 11 bases outside the gene matches. The CDR3 DNA reads as TGTGCCGGCGGGGGACTGTTGGCGGAGACCCAGTACTTC. As protein: CAGGGLLAETQYF.

This chain links TRBV19 with TRBJ2-7; D possibly corresponds to TRBD1 (6 bases). Trimming removed 6 bases from V and 2 bases from J, with 20 bases in between. CDR1 is LNHDA and CDR2 is SQIVND in the germline V gene (reference sequence). CDR3 length: 16 residues. The CDR3 sequence: CASRPRRGQGPYEQYF. CDR3 nucleotides: TGTGCCAGTAGGCCCCGACGAGGGCAGGGGCCCTACGAGCAGTACTTC. The variable domain in full, with the rest retrieved from reference TRBV19 and TRBJ2-7, is DGGITQSPKYLFRKEGQNVTLSCEQNLNHDAMYWYRQDPGQGLRLIYYSQIVNDFQKGDIAEGYSVSREKKESFPLTVTSAQKNPTAFYLCASRPRRGQGPYEQYFGPGTRLTVT.

This clonotype showed up just once. The gene calls are TRBV27 and TRBJ2-3; 9 bases map to TRBD1. V shed 3 bases, J shed 4 bases, and the junction held 5 bases outside the gene matches. Germline V gene data show CDR1 as MNHEY and CDR2 as SMNVEV (reference sequence). This CDR3 comprises 15 residues. The CDR3 loop reads CASSFKGQGADTQYF. In DNA, the CDR3 is TGTGCCAGCAGTTTTAAGGGACAGGGTGCAGATACGCAGTATTTT.

V is TRBV28 and J is TRBJ2-6; 7 nucleotides line up with TRBD2. The V gene end was trimmed by 6 bases and the J gene end by 2 bases; junction bases not matched to a gene: 10. Germline V gene data show CDR1 as MDHEN and CDR2 as SYDVKM. The CDR3 totals 17 residues. The CDR3 region is CASRRDWEGTGANVLTF. The CDR3 DNA follows: TGTGCCAGCAGAAGGGACTGGGAGGGGACTGGGGCCAACGTCCTGACTTTC.

In this sample, this clonotype turned up a few times. The genes are TRBV29-1 and TRBJ2-3; possible D gene TRBD2, 7 bases. The CDR3 has 15 residues. V shed 6 bases and J shed 6 bases, with 22 bases lying between them. Germline-derived CDR1 and CDR2 are SQVTM and ANQGSEA. This chain's CDR3 is CSVRGGESGLDTQYF. The CDR3 bases are TGCAGCGTGAGGGGGGGGGAGAGTGGTTTGGATACGCAGTATTTT.

Note on this clonotype: It may be a read error: a sequence one base away is much more abundant. This chain links TRBV12-3 or TRBV12-4 with TRBJ1-5; 7 bases align to TRBD1. J was trimmed by 6 bases and V by 6 bases; bases with no gene match: 11. The CDR3 is 15 amino acids. The CDR3 region is CASSSRGRDIQPQHF. CDR3 nucleotide sequence: TGTGCCAGCAGCTCCAGGGGGAGAGACATTCAGCCCCAGCATTTT.

This rearrangement joins TRBV28 to TRBJ2-7, with 11 bases fitting TRBD1. Germline assignment: CDR1 MDHEN and CDR2 SYDVKM. The V gene end was trimmed by 6 bases and the J gene end by 3 bases; junction bases not matched to a gene: 4. The CDR3 sequence is 14 residues long. In DNA, the CDR3 is TGTGCCAGCAGCGCGGGACAGGGGGACTACGAGCAGTACTTC. Amino acid sequence: CASSAGQGDYEQYF. Together with reference TRBV28 and TRBJ2-7, the CDR3 gives the full variable domain: DVKVTQSSRYLVKRTGEKVFLECVQDMDHENMFWYRQDPGLGLRLIYFSYDVKMKEKGDIPEGYSVSREKKERFSLILESASTNQTSMYLCASSAGQGDYEQYFGPGTRLTVT.

CDR3 DNA: TGCGCCAGCACCTTCGCGGGAGCGAGCACCGGGGAGCTGTTTTTT. Its translation is CASTFAGASTGELFF. The chain uses TRBV4-3 and TRBJ2-2; TRBD2 aligns across 7 bases. The CDR3 runs 15 residues. The V gene end was trimmed by 7 bases and the J gene end by 4 bases; junction bases not matched to a gene: 9. Germline assignment: CDR1 LGHNA and CDR2 YSLEER.

This clonotype was observed a few times. Since the CDR3 does not end with the conserved phenylalanine or tryptophan, this likely comes from a read error. The rearrangement joins TRBV4-1 to TRBJ1-4; TRBD1 matches 8 bases. The germline gives CDR1 MGHRA, CDR2 YSYEKL. The CDR3 is made up of 15 amino acids. Germline trimming cut 0 bases from V and 6 bases from J; bases unmatched to any gene: 3. The CDR3 nucleotides read TGCGCCAGCAGCCAAGAGGGACAGGCGGATGAAAAACTGTTTCTT. Residues: CASSQEGQADEKLFL.

This clonotype was seen more than once but under ten times. J is TRBJ2-7 and V is TRBV4-1, with TRBD2 matching 9 bases. Germline V gene data show CDR1 as MGHRA and CDR2 as YSYEKL. The junction had 7 bases not matched to a gene; V was cut back by 4 bases and J by 3 bases. The CDR3 totals 15 residues. The CDR3 bases are TGCGCCAGCAGCCTAGTACAGACTAGCGGCTACGAGCAGTACTTC. As protein: CASSLVQTSGYEQYF.

Only a few counts were recorded for this clonotype. With a much larger clone just one base away, this may be a read error. The chain combines TRBV4-3 with TRBJ1-5; possibly TRBD1 for D (6 bases). Germline CDR1 is LGHNA and CDR2 is YSLEER. The CDR3 is 15 amino acids. The CDR3 is CASSQDRGGHQPQQF. The CDR3 DNA reads TGCGCCAGCAGCCAAGATAGGGGGGGGCATCAGCCCCAGCAATTT.

This clonotype has just one count. A read error may be the cause here, since a much bigger clone is one base away. The gene calls are TRBV6-5 and TRBJ2-3, with D perhaps matching TRBD1 (5 bases). This CDR3 comprises 15 residues. Germline V gene sequence: CDR1 MNHEY, CDR2 SVGAGI. CDR3 region: CASSTFRVETDTRYF. Here the CDR3 DNA reads TGTGCCAGCAGTACATTTAGGGTTGAGACAGATACGCGGTATTTT.

The V call is TRBV6-5, the J call TRBJ1-6; tentatively, D is TRBD1 (5 bases). Germline V lookup: CDR1 MNHEY, CDR2 SVGAGI. Trimming left V 5 bases short and J 2 bases short, with 7 bases between. The CDR3 has 14 residues. The CDR3 DNA follows: TGTGCCAGCAGTCCGGGACCCTATAATTCACCCCTCCACTTT. Its protein product is CASSPGPYNSPLHF.